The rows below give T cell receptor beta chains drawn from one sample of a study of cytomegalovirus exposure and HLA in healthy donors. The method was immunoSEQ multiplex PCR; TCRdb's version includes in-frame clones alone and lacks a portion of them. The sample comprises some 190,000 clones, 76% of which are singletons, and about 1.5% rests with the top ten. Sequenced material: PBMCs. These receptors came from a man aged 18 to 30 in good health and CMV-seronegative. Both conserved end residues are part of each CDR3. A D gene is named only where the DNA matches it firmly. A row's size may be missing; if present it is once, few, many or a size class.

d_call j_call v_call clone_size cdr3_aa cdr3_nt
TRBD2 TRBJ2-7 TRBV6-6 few CASSSTSPEQYF TGTGCCAGCAGCTCGACTAGCCCCGAGCAGTACTTC
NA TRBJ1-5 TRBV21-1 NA CASSKEAGPSNQPQHF TGTGCCAGCAGCAAAGAGGCAGGGCCTAGCAATCAGCCCCAGCATTTT
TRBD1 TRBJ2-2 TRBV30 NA CAWGDRGLAGELFF TGTGCCTGGGGGGACAGGGGGCTTGCCGGGGAGCTGTTTTTT
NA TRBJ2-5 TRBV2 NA CASKATSVQETQYF TGTGCCAGCAAAGCTACCAGCGTCCAAGAGACCCAGTACTTC
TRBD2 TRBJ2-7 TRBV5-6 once CASSPLGAGDYEQYF TGTGCCAGCAGCCCCCTAGGAGCGGGGGACTACGAGCAGTACTTC
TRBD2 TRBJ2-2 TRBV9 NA CASSESGRNTGELFF TGTGCCAGCAGCGAAAGCGGGAGAAACACCGGGGAGCTGTTTTTT
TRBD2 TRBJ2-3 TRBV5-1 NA CASSRGGSDTQYF TGCGCCAGCAGCCGGGGGGGATCCGATACGCAGTATTTT
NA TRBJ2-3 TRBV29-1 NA CSAPAGSDTQYF TGCAGCGCCCCAGCAGGGTCAGATACGCAGTATTTT
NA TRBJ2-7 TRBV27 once CASSVTGGGQYF TGTGCCAGCAGTGTGACAGGTGGGGGGCAGTACTTC
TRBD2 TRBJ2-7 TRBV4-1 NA CASSQDLAGSYEQYF TGCGCCAGCAGCCAAGACCTAGCGGGAAGTTACGAGCAGTACTTC
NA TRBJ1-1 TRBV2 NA CASTTHGSNTEAFF TGTGCCAGCACGACACACGGATCGAACACTGAAGCTTTCTTT
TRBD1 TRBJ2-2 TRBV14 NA CASSQGRGLINTGELFF TGTGCCAGCAGCCAAGGCAGGGGGCTTATCAACACCGGGGAGCTGTTTTTT
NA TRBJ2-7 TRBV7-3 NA CASSLARHTYEQYF TGTGCCAGCAGCTTAGCTAGGCACACCTACGAGCAGTACTTC
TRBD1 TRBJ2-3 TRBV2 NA CARESGQGFTDTQYF TGTGCCAGAGAGTCGGGACAGGGATTCACAGATACGCAGTATTTT
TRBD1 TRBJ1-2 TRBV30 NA CAWSPPGQGAYGYTF TGTGCCTGGAGTCCTCCGGGACAGGGGGCCTATGGCTACACCTTC
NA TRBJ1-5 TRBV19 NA CASRPDSSNQPQHF TGTGCCAGTAGGCCGGACAGTAGCAATCAGCCCCAGCATTTT
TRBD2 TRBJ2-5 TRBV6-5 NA CASSASRGGAETQYF TGTGCCAGCAGCGCCTCGCGGGGGGGGGCAGAGACCCAGTACTTC
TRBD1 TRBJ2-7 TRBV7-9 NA CASSRTGGSYEQYF TGTGCCAGCAGTCGGACAGGGGGCTCCTACGAGCAGTACTTC
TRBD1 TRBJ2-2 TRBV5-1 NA CASSVRDRTTGELFF TGCGCCAGCAGCGTCCGGGACAGGACCACCGGGGAGCTGTTTTTT
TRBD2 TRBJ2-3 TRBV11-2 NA CASSLVSSGSPIDTQYF TGTGCCAGCAGCTTAGTTTCTAGCGGGAGCCCCATAGATACGCAGTATTTT
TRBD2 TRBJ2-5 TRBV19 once CASTRLAGTKETQYF TGTGCCAGTACCCGACTAGCGGGTACGAAAGAGACCCAGTACTTC
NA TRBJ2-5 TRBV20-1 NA CSAGPRETQYF TGCAGTGCGGGCCCGCGAGAGACCCAGTACTTC
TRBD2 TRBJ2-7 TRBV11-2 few CASSLDGLAGAYEQYF TGTGCCAGCAGCTTAGATGGGTTAGCGGGAGCCTACGAGCAGTACTTC
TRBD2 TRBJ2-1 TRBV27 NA CASTGTSGYNEQFF TGTGCCAGCACGGGAACTAGCGGCTACAATGAGCAGTTCTTC
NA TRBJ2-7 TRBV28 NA CASSRQGGEQYF TGTGCCAGCAGCCGTCAGGGCGGCGAGCAGTACTTC
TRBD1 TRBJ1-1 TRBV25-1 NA CASSERAGGSAFF TGTGCCAGCAGTGAAAGGGCAGGGGGCTCAGCTTTCTTT
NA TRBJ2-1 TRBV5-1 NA CASSWGVSGPNEQFF TGCGCCAGCAGCTGGGGAGTGAGCGGCCCTAATGAGCAGTTCTTC
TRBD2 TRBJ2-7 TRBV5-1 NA CASSPPSGSLHEQYF TGCGCCAGCAGCCCCCCTAGCGGGAGTCTACACGAGCAGTACTTC
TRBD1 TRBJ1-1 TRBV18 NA CASSQGDRAKNTEAFF TGTGCCAGCTCACAAGGAGACAGGGCCAAAAACACTGAAGCTTTCTTT
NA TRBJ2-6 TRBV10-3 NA CAISESGGQFGSGANVLTF TGTGCCATCAGTGAGTCAGGTGGGCAGTTCGGCTCTGGGGCCAACGTCCTGACTTTC
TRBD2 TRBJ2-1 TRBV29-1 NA CSVEGLRLAGVKSSYNEQFF TGCAGCGTTGAAGGCTTAAGACTAGCGGGTGTTAAAAGCTCCTACAATGAGCAGTTCTTC
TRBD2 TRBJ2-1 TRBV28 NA CASSISGRLSYNEQFF TGTGCCAGCAGTATTAGCGGGAGGCTCTCCTACAATGAGCAGTTCTTC